This TCR beta chain was sequenced during a study of blood T cell repertoires in COVID-19. Study details: T cells, B-cell-depleted T cells, or PBMCs provided the cDNA or gDNA that served as material.

The germline CDR1 and CDR2 sequences are LNHNV and YYDKDF (reference sequence). V shed 0 bases and J shed 4 bases, with 6 bases lying between them. This CDR3 has 13 amino acids. Clones were read by immunoSEQ multiplex PCR, and TCRdb kept only the in-frame ones, dropping some. Of about 140,000 clones in the sample, approximately 85% are singletons; the top ten hold roughly 2.9%. The sequence came from a man aged 50 to 60 with acute or convalescent COVID-19. The specimen sequenced was peripheral blood. The chain couples TRBV15 to TRBJ2-5; tentative D call: TRBD2 (6 bases). The CDR3, as DNA: TGTGCCACCAGCAGAGAGGAGGGAGAGACCCAGTACTTC. Translated, it gives CATSREEGETQYF.